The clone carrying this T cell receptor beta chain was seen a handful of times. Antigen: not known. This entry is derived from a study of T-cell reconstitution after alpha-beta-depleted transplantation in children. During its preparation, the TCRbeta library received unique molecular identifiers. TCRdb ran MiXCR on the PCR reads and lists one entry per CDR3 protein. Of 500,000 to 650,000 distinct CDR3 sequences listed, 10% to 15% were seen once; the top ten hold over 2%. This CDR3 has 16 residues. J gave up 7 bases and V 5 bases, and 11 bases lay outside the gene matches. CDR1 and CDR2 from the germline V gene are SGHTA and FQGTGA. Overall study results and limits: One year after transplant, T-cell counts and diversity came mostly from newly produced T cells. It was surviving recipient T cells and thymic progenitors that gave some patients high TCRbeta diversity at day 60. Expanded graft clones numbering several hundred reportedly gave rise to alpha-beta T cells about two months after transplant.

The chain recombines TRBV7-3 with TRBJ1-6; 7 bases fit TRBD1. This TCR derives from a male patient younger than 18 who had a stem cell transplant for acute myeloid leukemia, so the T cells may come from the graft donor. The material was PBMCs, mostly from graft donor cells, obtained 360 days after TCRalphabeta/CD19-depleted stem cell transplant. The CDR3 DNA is TGTGCCAGCAGCCCCCGGGGGCAGGGGGGCAATTCACCCCTCCACTTT. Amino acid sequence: CASSPRGQGGNSPLHF.